This TCR beta chain was sequenced in a study of blood T cell repertoires in COVID-19. As for the study in general: Sites in the United States, Italy and Spain provided acute and convalescent COVID-19 samples. PBMCs, B-cell-depleted T cells, or T cells were the source of the cDNA or gDNA that made up the material.

Germline lookup yields CDR1 KGHSH and CDR2 LQKENI. V was trimmed by 10 bases and J by 1 base, leaving 28 bases between them. The CDR3 consists of 18 residues. In the authors' methods: Quantification of nucleated cells was approximated via reference gene primer amplification. Only in-frame clones appear in the TCRdb table, and some are missing; sequencing was by immunoSEQ multiplex PCR. The V and J calls and clone size are taken from that table; D and trimming were inferred from the DNA. The sample holds 50,000 to 55,000 clones, roughly 85% seen once. The sequence derives from a man in his 60s with acute or convalescent COVID-19. V is TRBV18 and J is TRBJ1-1, with D possibly being TRBD1 (5 bases). Source material: peripheral blood. The CDR3 DNA sequence: TGTGCCACCCTCACCCAGGGATTAGCTTCCCTCCCGAACACTGAAGCTTTCTTT. Protein sequence: CATLTQGLASLPNTEAFF.